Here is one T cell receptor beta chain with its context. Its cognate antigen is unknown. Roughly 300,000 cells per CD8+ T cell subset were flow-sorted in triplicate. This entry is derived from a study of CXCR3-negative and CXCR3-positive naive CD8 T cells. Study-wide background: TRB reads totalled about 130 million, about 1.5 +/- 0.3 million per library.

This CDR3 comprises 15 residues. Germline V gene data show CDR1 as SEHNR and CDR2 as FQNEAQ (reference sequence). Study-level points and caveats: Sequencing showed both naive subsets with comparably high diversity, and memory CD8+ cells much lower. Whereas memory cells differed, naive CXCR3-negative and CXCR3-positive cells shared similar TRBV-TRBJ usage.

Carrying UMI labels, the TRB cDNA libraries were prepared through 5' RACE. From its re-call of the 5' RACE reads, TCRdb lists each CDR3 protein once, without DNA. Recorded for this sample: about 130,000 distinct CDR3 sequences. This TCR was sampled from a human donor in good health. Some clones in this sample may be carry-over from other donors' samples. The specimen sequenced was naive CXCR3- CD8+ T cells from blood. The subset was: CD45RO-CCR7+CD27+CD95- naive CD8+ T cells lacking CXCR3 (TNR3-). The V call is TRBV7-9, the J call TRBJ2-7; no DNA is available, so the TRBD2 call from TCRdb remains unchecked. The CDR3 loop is CASSPAPGLAGEQYF.